This TCR beta chain came from a study of beta chain features in type 1 diabetes. This clone was seen at least ten times. Its antigen is still unknown. Study conclusions and caveats: Here, the possible influence of HLA type (on TCRB rearrangement) remained unresolved. Researchers report that Type 1 diabetes patients had moderately but significantly shorter TCRB CDR3s across all four CD4+ subsets.

The investigators reverse transcribed all of the isolated RNA, so they sequenced expressed TCRB transcripts. The table came from immunoSEQ multiplex PCR; TCRdb's copy has only in-frame clones and leaves some out. The table lists over 300,000 clones, over 7% of them singletons. Source material: central memory CD4+ T cells from blood. The clonotype was recovered from a man aged 25 to 45 with type 1 diabetes.

The CDR3 bases are TGTGCCAGCTCACCGATACAGGGGGTCCACAATGAGCAGTTCTTC. This sequence encodes CASSPIQGVHNEQFF. The rearrangement joins TRBV18 to TRBJ2-1; 8 bases are shared with TRBD1. Germline CDR1 KGHSH, CDR2 LQKENI. V was clipped by 3 bases and J by 5 bases; unmatched bases: 6. CDR3 length: 15 amino acids.